These 25 T cell receptor beta chains originate from one sample sequenced in a study of blood T cell repertoires in COVID-19. Produced via immunoSEQ multiplex PCR; TCRdb's table is partial and in-frame only. The table lists some 340,000 clones, more than 70% of them singletons, with roughly 3% in the top ten. Sequencing was performed on peripheral blood. The receptor set was obtained from a man aged 25-45 years with active or convalescent COVID-19.

The chain joins TRBV10-1 to TRBJ2-7, with 10 bases fitting TRBD1. The CDR3 length is 13 residues. Germline V gene lookup returns CDR1 WNHNN and CDR2 SYGVQD (reference sequence). V lost 4 bases to trimming and J lost 5 bases; unmatched junction nucleotides: 2. This chain's CDR3 is CASSGQGANEQYF. The CDR3 region has the DNA TGCGCCAGCAGTGGACAGGGGGCAAACGAGCAGTACTTC.

This rearrangement joins TRBV28 to TRBJ2-5; a weak D match, TRBD1 (6 bases). Germline V gene sequence: CDR1 MDHEN, CDR2 SYDVKM. The length of the CDR3 is 14 residues. Trimming cost V 3 bases and J 5 bases, with 13 bases left between them. This CDR3 reads CASSLQGPGETQYF. The CDR3 DNA reads TGTGCCAGCAGTTTGCAGGGGCCTGGGGAGACCCAGTACTTC. Complete variable domain (other parts from reference TRBV28 and TRBJ2-5): DVKVTQSSRYLVKRTGEKVFLECVQDMDHENMFWYRQDPGLGLRLIYFSYDVKMKEKGDIPEGYSVSREKKERFSLILESASTNQTSMYLCASSLQGPGETQYFGPGTRLLVL.

The J gene is TRBJ2-6, the V gene TRBV9; TRBD2 aligns across 10 bases. Looked up from germline, CDR1 is SGDLS and CDR2 is YYNGEE. This CDR3 region has 17 residues. V shed 0 bases, J shed 3 bases, and the junction held 3 bases outside the gene matches. The CDR3 here is CASSVGTSGDGANVLTF. CDR3 DNA sequence: TGTGCCAGCAGCGTAGGAACTAGCGGGGATGGGGCCAACGTCCTGACTTTC.

V and J are TRBV9 and TRBJ1-1; D possibly corresponds to TRBD1 (6 bases). The CDR3 loop spans 15 amino acids. Trimming pared 3 bases from V and 1 base from J, leaving 13 bases between. Germline V lookup: CDR1 SGDLS, CDR2 YYNGEE. The CDR3 region is CASSARGGENTEAFF. CDR3 nucleotides: TGTGCCAGCAGCGCTCGAGGGGGGGAGAACACTGAAGCTTTCTTT.

This chain links TRBV7-8 with TRBJ2-5, with 7 bases matching TRBD1. V lost 2 bases and J lost 5; bases outside the gene matches: 5. The CDR3 loop spans 14 amino acids. Germline assignment: CDR1 SGHVS and CDR2 FQNEAQ. CDR3 region: CASSLRGGYETQYF. As DNA, the CDR3 is TGTGCCAGCAGCTTACGAGGGGGCTATGAGACCCAGTACTTC. Complete variable domain (other parts from reference TRBV7-8 and TRBJ2-5): GAGVSQSPRYKVAKRGQDVALRCDPISGHVSLFWYQQALGQGPEFLTYFQNEAQLDKSGLPSDRFFAERPEGSVSTLKIQRTQQEDSAVYLCASSLRGGYETQYFGPGTRLLVL.

The genes are TRBV4-1 and TRBJ2-2; no reliable D call. The CDR3 loop spans 18 amino acids. Germline V gene data show CDR1 as MGHRA and CDR2 as YSYEKL. V lost 0 bases, J lost 5 bases, and 19 bases lay in between. CDR3 DNA: TGCGCCAGCAGCCAAGAGACTTGGCCCGGAGCGCGGACCGGGGAGCTGTTTTTT. Its translation is CASSQETWPGARTGELFF.

This chain joins TRBV10-3 and TRBJ1-5; D remains unclear. The CDR3 is made up of 13 amino acids. V was trimmed by 6 bases and J by 4 bases, leaving 10 bases between them. The germline gives CDR1 ENHRY, CDR2 SYGVKD. The CDR3 is CAIRPGLNQPQHF. CDR3 bases: TGTGCCATCAGGCCTGGGCTAAATCAGCCCCAGCATTTT.

The chain is built from TRBV7-3 and TRBJ2-3, with D perhaps matching TRBD2 (6 bases). Germline CDR1 SGHTA, CDR2 FQGTGA. This CDR3 comprises 15 residues. Trimming cost V 1 base and J 2 bases, with 10 bases left between them. The chain's CDR3 is CASSLRRGPTDTQYF. In DNA form, the CDR3 reads TGTGCCAGCAGCTTAAGGAGGGGCCCCACAGATACGCAGTATTTT.

This chain connects TRBV29-1 to TRBJ1-2; D gene ambiguous. V was trimmed by 4 bases and J by 5 bases, leaving 8 bases between them. The length of the CDR3 is 11 residues. The germline CDR1 and CDR2 sequences are SQVTM and ANQGSEA. In DNA form, the CDR3 reads TGCAGCGTTGTCGGGGATTATGGCTACACCTTC. Translating it yields CSVVGDYGYTF.

Worth noting for this clone: The identical CDR3 is also encoded by other nucleotide sequences in the sample. The V call is TRBV7-2, the J call TRBJ1-1, with D unresolved. V dropped 4 bases and J dropped 0 bases, with 6 bases sitting between them. This CDR3 region has 13 residues. CDR1 and CDR2 (germline): SGHTA, FQGNSA. Here the CDR3 DNA reads TGTGCCAGCAGCTCCTCAGTGAACACTGAAGCTTTCTTT. Translating it yields CASSSSVNTEAFF.

This clone was recorded only once. The rearrangement joins TRBV6-5 to TRBJ2-3; D might be TRBD1 (5 bases). This CDR3 has 15 amino acids. Trimming shortened V by 8 bases and J by 4 bases, and 19 bases separated the two germline ends. The V gene's germline CDR1 is MNHEY and CDR2 SVGAGI. As DNA, the CDR3 is TGTGCCAGCGCTCGCTCTAGGGGCGGCGCAGATACGCAGTATTTT. This translates into CASARSRGGADTQYF.

This clone was seen more than once but under ten times. This chain uses TRBV9 with TRBJ2-1, with 9 nucleotides matching TRBD2. Germline-derived CDR1 and CDR2 are SGDLS and YYNGEE. This CDR3 has 17 amino acids. Germline trimming cut 5 bases from V and 5 bases from J; bases unmatched to any gene: 14. CDR3 residues: CASSSLGAGGLHNEQFF. The CDR3 region has the DNA TGTGCCAGCAGTTCCCTCGGGGCGGGAGGGCTTCACAATGAGCAGTTCTTC.

This sequence joins TRBV7-2 and TRBJ2-3; 8 positions match TRBD2. Trimming took 2 bases from V and 3 from J; bases not matched to a gene: 7. The CDR3 consists of 16 residues. Germline CDR1 SGHTA, CDR2 FQGNSA. The CDR3 DNA reads as TGTGCCAGCAGCTTACAAGCGGGGGCCCGGACAGATACGCAGTATTTT. This codes for CASSLQAGARTDTQYF.

The chain links TRBV2 to TRBJ2-6; possibly TRBD2 for D (6 bases). This CDR3 comprises 14 residues. The ends were cut back, 8 bases at V and 1 base at J, with 9 bases in the middle. Per the germline V gene, CDR1 is SNHLY and CDR2 is FYNNEI. CDR3 sequence reads: CASGGASGANVLTF. In DNA, the CDR3 is TGTGCCAGCGGAGGGGCGTCTGGGGCCAACGTCCTGACTTTC.

This sequence joins TRBV2 and TRBJ1-5; a weak D match, TRBD1 (6 bases). The CDR3 loop spans 14 amino acids. Germline CDR1 SNHLY, CDR2 FYNNEI. Trimming shortened V by 4 bases and J by 2 bases, and 9 bases separated the two germline ends. The CDR3 spells CASSGQAGNQPQHF. The CDR3 DNA reads as TGTGCCAGCAGTGGACAGGCTGGCAATCAGCCCCAGCATTTT.

V is TRBV28 and J is TRBJ1-2; no definite D call. The CDR3 consists of 14 residues. Looked up from germline, CDR1 is MDHEN and CDR2 is SYDVKM. V shed 2 bases and J shed 8 bases, with 15 bases lying between them. CDR3: CASSLPSIPVGYTF. CDR3 coding DNA: TGTGCCAGCAGTTTACCCTCTATCCCCGTCGGCTACACCTTC.

V is TRBV28 and J is TRBJ1-1; 7 positions match TRBD1. The CDR3 totals 13 residues. With V trimmed by 6 bases and J by 10 bases, 11 bases remained unmatched. The germline gives CDR1 MDHEN, CDR2 SYDVKM. The CDR3 loop is CASSTGQPWGAFF. DNA of the CDR3: TGTGCCAGCAGCACGGGACAGCCCTGGGGAGCTTTCTTT.

The chain recombines TRBV7-9 with TRBJ2-7; 10 bases match TRBD2. CDR1 is SEHNR and CDR2 is FQNEAQ in the germline V gene (reference sequence). There are 15 residues in the CDR3. Germline trimming cut 4 bases from V and 7 bases from J; bases unmatched to any gene: 10. CDR3 in DNA: TGTGCCAGCAGCTCCAGAGCGGGAGGGATGGAGGAGCAGTACTTC. Encoded protein: CASSSRAGGMEEQYF.

Ten or more counts support this clone. The chain joins TRBV4-3 to TRBJ2-2; 10 bases are shared with TRBD2. The CDR3 length is 14 residues. Looked up from germline, CDR1 is LGHNA and CDR2 is YSLEER. V was clipped by 4 bases and J by 8 bases; unmatched bases: 4. This CDR3 is CASSRTSGGGELFF. DNA of the CDR3: TGCGCCAGCAGCCGGACTAGCGGAGGGGGGGAGCTGTTTTTT.

The V and J genes are TRBV3-1 (or the pseudogene TRBV3-2) and TRBJ1-3, with D possibly being TRBD1 (6 bases). The length of the CDR3 is 16 residues. Germline V gives CDR1 LGHDT, CDR2 YNNKEL (reference sequence). V was trimmed by 4 bases and J by 4 bases, leaving 17 bases between them. The CDR3 DNA reads as TGTGCCAGCAGCCTGCCATTGGGGGGGGGCGGAAACACCATATATTTT. Its translation: CASSLPLGGGGNTIYF.

The rearrangement uses TRBV5-1 and TRBJ1-1, with a tentative D call TRBD1 (5 bases). Germline V CDR1 and CDR2: SGHRS, YFSETQ. Trimming took off 2 bases at V and 1 base at J, with 15 bases between the two ends. This CDR3 is built from 16 residues. The CDR3 region has the DNA TGCGCCAGCAGCTTTAACGGACGGAGGGGGAACACTGAAGCTTTCTTT. This translates into CASSFNGRRGNTEAFF.

The genes are TRBV2 and TRBJ1-4, with a weak D call TRBD1 (5 bases). The CDR3 runs to 15 residues. V was clipped by 4 bases and J by 6 bases, with 15 bases between them. Germline CDR1 SNHLY, CDR2 FYNNEI. In DNA form, the CDR3 reads TGTGCCAGCAGTGGACGAGGGACTGCTTATGAAAAACTGTTTTTT. Translating gives CASSGRGTAYEKLFF.

CDR3 sequence: CASSTQTSGSASGGEQFF. The CDR3 nucleotides are TGTGCCAGCAGCACACAGACTAGCGGGAGTGCTTCGGGTGGTGAGCAGTTCTTC. The chain combines TRBV7-2 with TRBJ2-1, with TRBD2 matching 12 bases. The CDR3 covers 18 residues. Germline CDR1 reads SGHTA; CDR2 reads FQGNSA. J lost 9 bases, V lost 5 bases, and 17 bases had no gene match.

In nucleotides, the CDR3 is TGTGCCAGCAGCCAGTTGACAGGGGTTAACTATGGCTACACCTTC. It encodes CASSQLTGVNYGYTF. The rearrangement uses TRBV11-3 and TRBJ1-2; 8 nucleotides align to TRBD1. The CDR3 sequence is 15 residues long. V lost 5 bases, J lost 1 base, and 6 bases stayed unmatched. CDR1 and CDR2 from the germline V gene are SGHNT and YENEEA.

V usage is TRBV2 and J usage is TRBJ2-7; perhaps TRBD1 as D (5 bases). Trimming pared 4 bases from V and 7 bases from J, leaving 20 bases between. Germline values: CDR1 SNHLY, CDR2 FYNNEI. The CDR3 is 15 residues long. The CDR3 DNA is TGTGCCAGCAGTGGTTTTTGGCAGGGCTTCGATGAGCAGTACTTC. Its translation is CASSGFWQGFDEQYF.